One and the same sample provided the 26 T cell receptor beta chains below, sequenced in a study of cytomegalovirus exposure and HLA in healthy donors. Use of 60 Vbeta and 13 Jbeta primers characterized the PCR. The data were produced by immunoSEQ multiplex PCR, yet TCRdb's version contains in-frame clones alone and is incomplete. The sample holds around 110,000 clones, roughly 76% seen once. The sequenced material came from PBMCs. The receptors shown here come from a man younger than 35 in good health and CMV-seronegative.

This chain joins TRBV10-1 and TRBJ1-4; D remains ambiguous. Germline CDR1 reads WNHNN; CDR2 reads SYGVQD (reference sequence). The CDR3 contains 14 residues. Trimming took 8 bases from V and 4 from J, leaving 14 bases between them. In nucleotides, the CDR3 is TGCGCCAGCGCCGACCGGAGAGATAATGAAAAACTGTTTTTT. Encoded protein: CASADRRDNEKLFF.

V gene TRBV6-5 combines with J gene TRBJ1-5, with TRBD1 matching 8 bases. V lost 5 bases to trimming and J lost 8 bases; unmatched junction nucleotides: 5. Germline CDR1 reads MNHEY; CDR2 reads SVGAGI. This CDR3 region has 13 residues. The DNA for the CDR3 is TGTGCCAGCAGTCACAGGGGGATGGAGCCCCAGCATTTT. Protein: CASSHRGMEPQHF.

DNA for the CDR3: TGTGCCAGCAGTCCCCTAGACCTCCCCCGACAAAACATTCAGTACTTC. Amino acid sequence: CASSPLDLPRQNIQYF. The chain has TRBV28 and TRBJ2-4; D gene unclear. V was clipped by 5 bases and J by 5 bases, with 19 bases between them. CDR3 length equals 16 residues. Per germline, CDR1 MDHEN and CDR2 SYDVKM.

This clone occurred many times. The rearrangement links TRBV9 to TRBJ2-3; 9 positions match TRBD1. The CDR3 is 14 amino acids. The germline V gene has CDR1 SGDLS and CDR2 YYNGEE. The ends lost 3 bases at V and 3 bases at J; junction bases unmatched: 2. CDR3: CASSGTGVTDTQYF. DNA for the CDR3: TGTGCCAGCAGCGGGACAGGGGTGACAGATACGCAGTATTTT.

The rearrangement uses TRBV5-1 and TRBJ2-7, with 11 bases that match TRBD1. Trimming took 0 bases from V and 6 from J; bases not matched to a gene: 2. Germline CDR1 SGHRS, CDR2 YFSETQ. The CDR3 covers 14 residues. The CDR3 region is CASSLGTGGVEQYF. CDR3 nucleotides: TGCGCCAGCAGCTTGGGGACAGGGGGCGTCGAGCAGTACTTC.

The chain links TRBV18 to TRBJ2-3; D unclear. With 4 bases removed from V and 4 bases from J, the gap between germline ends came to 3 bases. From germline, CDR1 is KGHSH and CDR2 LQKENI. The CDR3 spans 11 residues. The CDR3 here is CASSLSDTQYF. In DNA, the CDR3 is TGTGCCAGCTCACTCTCAGATACGCAGTATTTT.

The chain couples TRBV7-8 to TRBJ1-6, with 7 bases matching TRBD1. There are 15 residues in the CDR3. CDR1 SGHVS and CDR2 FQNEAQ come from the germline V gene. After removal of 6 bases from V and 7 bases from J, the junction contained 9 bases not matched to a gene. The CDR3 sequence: CASRLVGTENSPLHF. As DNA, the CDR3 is TGTGCCAGCAGGCTTGTGGGGACAGAGAATTCACCCCTCCACTTT.

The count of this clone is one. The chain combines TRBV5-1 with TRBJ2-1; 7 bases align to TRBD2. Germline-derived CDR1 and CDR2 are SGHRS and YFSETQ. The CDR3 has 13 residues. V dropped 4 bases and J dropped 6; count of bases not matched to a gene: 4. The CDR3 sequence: CASSLGLVNEQFF. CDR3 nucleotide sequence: TGCGCCAGCAGCCTAGGACTAGTCAATGAGCAGTTCTTC.

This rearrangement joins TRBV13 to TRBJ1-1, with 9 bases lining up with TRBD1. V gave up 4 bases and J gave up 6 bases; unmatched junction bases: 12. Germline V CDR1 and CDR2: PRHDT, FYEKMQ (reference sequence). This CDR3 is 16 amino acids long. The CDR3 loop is CASSSRLGTGFSEAFF. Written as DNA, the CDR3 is TGTGCCAGCAGCTCCAGGTTGGGGACAGGGTTTTCTGAAGCTTTCTTT. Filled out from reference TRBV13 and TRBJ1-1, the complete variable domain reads AAGVIQSPRHLIKEKRETATLKCYPIPRHDTVYWYQQGPGQDPQFLISFYEKMQSDKGSIPDRFSAQQFSDYHSELNMSSLELGDSALYFCASSSRLGTGFSEAFFGQGTRLTVV.

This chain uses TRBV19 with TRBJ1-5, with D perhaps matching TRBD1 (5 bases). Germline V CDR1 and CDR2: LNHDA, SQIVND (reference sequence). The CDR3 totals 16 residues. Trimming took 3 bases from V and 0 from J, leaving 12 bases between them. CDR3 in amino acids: CASSILAGGSNQPQHF. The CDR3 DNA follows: TGTGCCAGTAGTATTTTGGCGGGGGGTAGCAATCAGCCCCAGCATTTT.

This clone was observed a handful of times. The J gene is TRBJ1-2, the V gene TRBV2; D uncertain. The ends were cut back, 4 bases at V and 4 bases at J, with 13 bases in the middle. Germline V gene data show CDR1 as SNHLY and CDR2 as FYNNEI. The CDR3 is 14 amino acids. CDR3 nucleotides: TGTGCCAGCAGTGGAGCACAGCCCATCTATGGCTACACCTTC. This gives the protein CASSGAQPIYGYTF.

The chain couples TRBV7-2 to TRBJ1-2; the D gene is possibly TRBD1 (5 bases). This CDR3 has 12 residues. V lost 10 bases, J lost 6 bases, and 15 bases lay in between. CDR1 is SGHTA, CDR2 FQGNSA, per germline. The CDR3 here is CATGGGGHGYTF. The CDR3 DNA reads TGTGCCACCGGGGGAGGAGGACATGGCTACACCTTC.

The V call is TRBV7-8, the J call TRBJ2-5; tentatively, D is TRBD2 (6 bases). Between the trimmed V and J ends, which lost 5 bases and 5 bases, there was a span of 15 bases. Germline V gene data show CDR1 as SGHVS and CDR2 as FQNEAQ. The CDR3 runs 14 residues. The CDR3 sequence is CASSQAGLLETQYF. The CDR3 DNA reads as TGTGCCAGCAGCCAAGCGGGCCTACTGGAGACCCAGTACTTC.

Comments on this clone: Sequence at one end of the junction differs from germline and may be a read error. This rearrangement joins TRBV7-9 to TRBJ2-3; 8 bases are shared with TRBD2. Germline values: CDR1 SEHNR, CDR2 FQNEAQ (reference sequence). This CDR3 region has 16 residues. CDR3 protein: CSSSPLAGSITDTQYF. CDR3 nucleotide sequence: TGTTCCAGCAGCCCGTTAGCGGGATCTATCACAGATACGCAGTATTTT.

The CDR3 loop reads CASSFGGGTGELFF. The CDR3 DNA reads as TGTGCCAGCAGCTTTGGGGGCGGCACCGGGGAGCTGTTTTTT. The rearrangement uses TRBV11-3 and TRBJ2-2, with D perhaps TRBD1 (6 bases). The CDR3 extends over 14 amino acids. Germline-derived CDR1 and CDR2 are SGHNT and YENEEA. V gave up 3 bases and J gave up 4 bases, with 9 bases separating them.

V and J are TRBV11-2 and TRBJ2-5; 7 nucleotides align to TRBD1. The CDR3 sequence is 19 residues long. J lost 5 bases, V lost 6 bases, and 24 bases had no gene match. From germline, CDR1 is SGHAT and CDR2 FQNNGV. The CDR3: CASSFGQVVRDKEVETQYF. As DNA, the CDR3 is TGTGCCAGCAGTTTTGGACAGGTAGTAAGAGACAAGGAGGTGGAGACCCAGTACTTC.

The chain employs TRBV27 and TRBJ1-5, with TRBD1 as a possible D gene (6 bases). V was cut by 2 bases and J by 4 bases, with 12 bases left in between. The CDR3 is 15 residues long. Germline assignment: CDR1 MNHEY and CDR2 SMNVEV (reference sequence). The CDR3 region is CASSLGAGENQPQHF. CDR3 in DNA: TGTGCCAGCAGTTTAGGTGCAGGGGAAAATCAGCCCCAGCATTTT.

CDR3 protein: CATSRDPGQSYEQYF. The CDR3 nucleotides read TGTGCCACCAGCAGAGATCCCGGACAGAGTTACGAGCAGTACTTC. The chain has TRBV15 and TRBJ2-7, with TRBD1 as a possible D gene (6 bases). Deletions cut 0 bases from V and 4 bases from J, with 13 bases between. The CDR3 has 15 amino acids. Germline assignment: CDR1 LNHNV and CDR2 YYDKDF (reference sequence). The whole variable domain, remainder taken from reference TRBV15 and TRBJ2-7, is DAMVIQNPRYQVTQFGKPVTLSCSQTLNHNVMYWYQQKSSQAPKLLFHYYDKDFNNEADTPDNFQSRRPNTSFCFLDIRSPGLGDTAMYLCATSRDPGQSYEQYFGPGTRLTVT.

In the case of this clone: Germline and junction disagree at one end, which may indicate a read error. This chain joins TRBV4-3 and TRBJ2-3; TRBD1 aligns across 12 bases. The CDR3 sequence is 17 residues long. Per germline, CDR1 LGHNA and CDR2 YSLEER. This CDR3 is CASSQIAGTGGTDTQYF. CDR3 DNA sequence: TGCGCCAGCAGCCAAATAGCCGGGACAGGGGGCACGGATACGCAGTATTTT.

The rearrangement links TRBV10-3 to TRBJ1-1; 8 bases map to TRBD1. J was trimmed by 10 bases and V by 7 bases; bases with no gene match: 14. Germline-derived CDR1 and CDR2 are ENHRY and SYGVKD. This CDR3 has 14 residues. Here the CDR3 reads CAITEDQGAGRAFF. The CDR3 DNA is TGTGCCATCACCGAAGACCAGGGGGCGGGAAGAGCTTTCTTT.

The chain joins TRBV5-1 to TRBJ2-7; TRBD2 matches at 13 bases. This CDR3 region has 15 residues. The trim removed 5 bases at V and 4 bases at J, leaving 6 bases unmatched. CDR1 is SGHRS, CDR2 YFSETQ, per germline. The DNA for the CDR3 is TGCGCCAGCAGTTGGACTAGCGGGGGCCGGTACGAGCAGTACTTC. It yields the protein CASSWTSGGRYEQYF.

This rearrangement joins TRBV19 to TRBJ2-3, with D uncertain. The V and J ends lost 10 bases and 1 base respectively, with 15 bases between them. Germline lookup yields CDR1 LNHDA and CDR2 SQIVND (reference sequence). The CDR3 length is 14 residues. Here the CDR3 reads CATNPRVGTDTQYF. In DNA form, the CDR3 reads TGTGCCACCAATCCCCGAGTCGGCACAGATACGCAGTATTTT.

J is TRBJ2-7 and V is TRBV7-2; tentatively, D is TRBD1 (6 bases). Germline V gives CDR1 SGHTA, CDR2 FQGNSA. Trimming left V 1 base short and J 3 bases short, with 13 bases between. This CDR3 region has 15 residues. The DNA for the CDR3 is TGTGCCAGCAGCTTAGTACAGGGTCTACGCTACGAGCAGTACTTC. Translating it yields CASSLVQGLRYEQYF.

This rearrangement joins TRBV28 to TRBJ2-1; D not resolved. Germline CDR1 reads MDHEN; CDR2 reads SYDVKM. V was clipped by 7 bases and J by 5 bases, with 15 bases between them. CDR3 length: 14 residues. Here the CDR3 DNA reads TGTGCCAGCATTACCCCGGTCTTAAACAATGAGCAGTTCTTC. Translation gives CASITPVLNNEQFF. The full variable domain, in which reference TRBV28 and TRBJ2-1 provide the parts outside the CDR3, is DVKVTQSSRYLVKRTGEKVFLECVQDMDHENMFWYRQDPGLGLRLIYFSYDVKMKEKGDIPEGYSVSREKKERFSLILESASTNQTSMYLCASITPVLNNEQFFGPGTRLTVL.

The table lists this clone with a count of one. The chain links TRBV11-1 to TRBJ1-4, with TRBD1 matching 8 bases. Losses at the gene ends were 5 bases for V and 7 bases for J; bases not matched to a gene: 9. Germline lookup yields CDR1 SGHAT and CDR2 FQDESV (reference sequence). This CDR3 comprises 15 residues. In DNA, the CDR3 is TGTGCCAGCAGCCGACCTACAGGGGGTGGTGAAAAACTGTTTTTT. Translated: CASSRPTGGGEKLFF.

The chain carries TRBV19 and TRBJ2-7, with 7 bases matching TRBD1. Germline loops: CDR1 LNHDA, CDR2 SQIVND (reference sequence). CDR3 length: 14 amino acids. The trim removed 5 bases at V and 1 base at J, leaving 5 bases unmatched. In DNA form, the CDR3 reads TGTGCCAGTAGTGGACAGGCATCGTCCTACGAGCAGTACTTC. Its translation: CASSGQASSYEQYF.